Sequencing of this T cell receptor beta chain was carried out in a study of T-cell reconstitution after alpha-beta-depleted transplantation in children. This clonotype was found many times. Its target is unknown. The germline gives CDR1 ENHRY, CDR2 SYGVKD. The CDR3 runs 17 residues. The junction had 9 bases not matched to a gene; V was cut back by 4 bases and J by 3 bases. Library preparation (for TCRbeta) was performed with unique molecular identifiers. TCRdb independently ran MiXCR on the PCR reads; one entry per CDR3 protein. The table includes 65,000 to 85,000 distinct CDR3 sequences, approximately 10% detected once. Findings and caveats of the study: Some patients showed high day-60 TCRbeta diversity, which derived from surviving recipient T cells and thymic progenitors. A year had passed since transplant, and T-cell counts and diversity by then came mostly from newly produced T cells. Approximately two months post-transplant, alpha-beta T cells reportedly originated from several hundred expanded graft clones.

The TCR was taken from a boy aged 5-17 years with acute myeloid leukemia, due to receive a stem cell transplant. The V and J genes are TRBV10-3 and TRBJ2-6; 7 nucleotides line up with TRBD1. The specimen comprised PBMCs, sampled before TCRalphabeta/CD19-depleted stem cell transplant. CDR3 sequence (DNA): TGTGCCATCAGTGCCGAACGAACAGGGGTTGGGGCCAACGTCCTGACTTTC. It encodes CAISAERTGVGANVLTF.